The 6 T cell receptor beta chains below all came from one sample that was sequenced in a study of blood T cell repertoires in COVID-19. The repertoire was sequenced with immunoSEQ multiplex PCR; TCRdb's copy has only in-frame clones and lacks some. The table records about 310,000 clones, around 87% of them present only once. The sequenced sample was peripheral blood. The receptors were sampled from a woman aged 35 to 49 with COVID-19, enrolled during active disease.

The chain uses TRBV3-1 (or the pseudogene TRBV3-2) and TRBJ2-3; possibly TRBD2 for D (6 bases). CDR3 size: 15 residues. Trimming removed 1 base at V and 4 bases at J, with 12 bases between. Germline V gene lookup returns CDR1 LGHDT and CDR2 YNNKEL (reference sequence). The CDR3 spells CASSQAFWGADTQYF. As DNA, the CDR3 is TGTGCCAGCAGCCAAGCCTTTTGGGGGGCAGATACGCAGTATTTT.

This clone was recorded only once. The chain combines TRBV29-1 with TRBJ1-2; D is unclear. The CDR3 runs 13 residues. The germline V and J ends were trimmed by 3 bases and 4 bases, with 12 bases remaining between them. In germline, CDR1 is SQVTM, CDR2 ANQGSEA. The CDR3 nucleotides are TGCAGCGTTGACAGTCGGGAAAGCTATGGCTACACCTTC. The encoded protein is CSVDSRESYGYTF.

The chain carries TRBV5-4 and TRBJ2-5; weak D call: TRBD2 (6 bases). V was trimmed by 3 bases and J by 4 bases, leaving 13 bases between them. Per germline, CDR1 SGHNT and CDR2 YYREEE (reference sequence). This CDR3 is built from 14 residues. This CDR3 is CASSSSTRGETQYF. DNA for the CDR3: TGTGCCAGCAGCTCTTCGACTAGAGGAGAGACCCAGTACTTC.

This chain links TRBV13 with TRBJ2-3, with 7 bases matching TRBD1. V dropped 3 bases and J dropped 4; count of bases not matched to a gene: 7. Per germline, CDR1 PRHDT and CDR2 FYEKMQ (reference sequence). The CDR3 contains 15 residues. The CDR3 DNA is TGTGCCAGCAGCTTCCCGACAGGGAAGGCAGATACGCAGTATTTT. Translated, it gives CASSFPTGKADTQYF.

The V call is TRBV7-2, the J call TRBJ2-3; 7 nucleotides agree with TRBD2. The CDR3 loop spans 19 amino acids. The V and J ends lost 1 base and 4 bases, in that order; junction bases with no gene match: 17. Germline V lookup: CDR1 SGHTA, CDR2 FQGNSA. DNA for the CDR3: TGTGCCAGCAGCTTAGTGGTAGCTAGCGGACAAACCGGTGCAGATACGCAGTATTTT. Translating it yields CASSLVVASGQTGADTQYF.

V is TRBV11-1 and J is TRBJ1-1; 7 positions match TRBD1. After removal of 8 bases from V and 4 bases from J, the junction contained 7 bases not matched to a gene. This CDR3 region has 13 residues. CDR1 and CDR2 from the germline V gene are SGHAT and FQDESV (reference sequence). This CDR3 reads CASYGAGGTEAFF. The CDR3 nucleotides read TGTGCCAGCTATGGGGCAGGGGGCACTGAAGCTTTCTTT. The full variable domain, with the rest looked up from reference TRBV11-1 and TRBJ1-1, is EAEVAQSPRYKITEKSQAVAFWCDPISGHATLYWYRQILGQGPELLVQFQDESVVDDSQLPKDRFSAERLKGVDSTLKIQPAELGDSAMYLCASYGAGGTEAFFGQGTRLTVV.